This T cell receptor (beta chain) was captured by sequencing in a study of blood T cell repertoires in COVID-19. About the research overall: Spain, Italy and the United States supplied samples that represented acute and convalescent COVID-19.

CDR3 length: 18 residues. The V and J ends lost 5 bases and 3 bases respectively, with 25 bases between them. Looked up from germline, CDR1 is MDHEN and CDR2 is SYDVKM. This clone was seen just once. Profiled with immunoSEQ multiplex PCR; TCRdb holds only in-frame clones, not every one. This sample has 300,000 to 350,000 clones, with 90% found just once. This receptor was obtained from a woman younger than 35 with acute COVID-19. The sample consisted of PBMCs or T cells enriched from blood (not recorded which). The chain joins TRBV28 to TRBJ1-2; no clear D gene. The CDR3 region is CASSRLQRGMGNDYGYTF. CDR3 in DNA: TGTGCCAGCAGTCGTTTACAGAGAGGGATGGGAAACGACTATGGCTACACCTTC.